Shown below are 32 T cell receptor beta chains from a single sample sequenced in a study of blood T cells in healthy people across ages. Next came a second PCR, run for about 7 to 12 cycles, which used a sample-barcoded 5' primer along with a J-beta primer mix. TCRdb re-derived calls from the 5' RACE reads in MiXCR, one entry per CDR3 protein. The sample includes about 1 million distinct CDR3 sequences, under 55% of them seen just once. Sequences were obtained from blood. These receptors all come from a woman aged 55-70 years in good health.

This sequence joins TRBV28 and TRBJ2-7; D is possibly TRBD1 or TRBD2 (5 bases each). V lost 5 bases, J lost 4 bases, and 15 bases lay in between. CDR1 and CDR2 from the germline V gene are MDHEN and SYDVKM. This CDR3 contains 14 residues. CDR3 sequence: CASSPPGRNYEQYF. Written as DNA, the CDR3 is TGTGCCAGCAGTCCGCCGGGACGGAATTACGAGCAGTACTTC.

The chain uses TRBV6-1 and TRBJ2-7; the match to TRBD2 covers 10 bases. V trimming: 1 base; J trimming: 4 bases; junction bases outside the gene matches: 4. CDR3 length: 15 amino acids. The germline V gene has CDR1 MNHNS and CDR2 SASEGT. Here the CDR3 DNA reads TGTGCCAGCAGTGAAGGAGGAGCGGGGGGGTACGAGCAGTACTTC. Protein sequence: CASSEGGAGGYEQYF.

The rearrangement joins TRBV24-1 to TRBJ2-7, with 8 bases fitting TRBD1. Germline V gene sequence: CDR1 KGHDR, CDR2 SFDVKD. V was pared by 12 bases and J by 2 bases, with 5 bases of the junction left unmatched. There are 12 residues in the CDR3. CDR3 in DNA: TGTGCCGTACCGACAGGGGCCTACGAGCAGTACTTC. Residues: CAVPTGAYEQYF.

The rearrangement links TRBV27 to TRBJ1-6, with D maybe TRBD1 (5 bases). Germline V lookup: CDR1 MNHEY, CDR2 SMNVEV (reference sequence). This CDR3 is built from 15 residues. V lost 4 bases and J lost 9, with 16 bases in between. The CDR3 DNA sequence: TGTGCCAGCAGTTATAATTCTGGGGCCCGTTCACCCCTCCACTTT. Residues: CASSYNSGARSPLHF.

This clonotype has only a few counts. The V gene is TRBV7-9, the J gene TRBJ2-1, with 11 nucleotides matching TRBD2. With V trimmed by 1 base and J by 8 bases, 7 bases remained unmatched. The CDR3 runs to 16 residues. Germline-derived CDR1 and CDR2 are SEHNR and FQNEAQ (reference sequence). CDR3 DNA: TGTGCCAGCAGCTTAGTCGCGACTAGCGGGAACTATGAGCAGTTCTTC. Protein product: CASSLVATSGNYEQFF.

The table lists this clonotype with a few counts. The chain combines TRBV2 with TRBJ2-5; 9 bases map to TRBD2. The CDR3 loop spans 14 amino acids. Germline V gives CDR1 SNHLY, CDR2 FYNNEI. Trimming removed 7 bases from V and 5 bases from J; junction bases left unmatched: 8. CDR3: CASTVSGSGETQYF. The CDR3 DNA reads TGTGCCAGCACAGTTAGCGGGAGCGGGGAGACCCAGTACTTC. The whole variable domain, filled in from reference TRBV2 and TRBJ2-5, reads EPEVTQTPSHQVTQMGQEVILRCVPISNHLYFYWYRQILGQKVEFLVSFYNNEISEKSEIFDDQFSVERPDGSNFTLKIRSTKLEDSAMYFCASTVSGSGETQYFGPGTRLLVL.

A few counts support this clonotype. This chain uses TRBV11-1 with TRBJ2-5; 8 nucleotides line up with TRBD1. Trimming took 5 bases from V and 5 from J; bases not matched to a gene: 13. CDR1 is SGHAT, CDR2 FQDESV, per germline (reference sequence). This CDR3 region has 16 residues. CDR3 sequence: CASSLLRSGGRETQYF. The DNA for the CDR3 is TGTGCCAGCAGCCTTCTGCGGTCAGGGGGCAGGGAGACCCAGTACTTC.

The sample holds a few counts of this clonotype. V is TRBV2 and J is TRBJ2-7; 10 bases match TRBD2. The CDR3 loop spans 14 amino acids. In germline, CDR1 is SNHLY, CDR2 FYNNEI. The V segment lost 3 bases and the J segment 6 bases; nucleotides outside the gene matches: 5. This chain's CDR3 is CASSEYLAGVEQYF. CDR3 bases: TGTGCCAGCAGTGAGTATCTAGCGGGAGTCGAGCAGTACTTC.

In its sample, this clonotype was seen a few times. J is TRBJ2-3 and V is TRBV27; TRBD2 is a possible D gene (5 bases). The CDR3 sequence is 13 residues long. Trimming cost V 9 bases and J 1 base, with 11 bases left between them. Looked up from germline, CDR1 is MNHEY and CDR2 is SMNVEV (reference sequence). CDR3: CASRRVGTDTQYF. CDR3 DNA: TGTGCCAGTCGGCGGGTGGGCACAGATACGCAGTATTTT.

The chain combines TRBV3-1 with TRBJ2-6; 9 nucleotides agree with TRBD1. Germline V CDR1 and CDR2: LGHDT, YNNKEL (reference sequence). The CDR3 extends over 20 amino acids. Germline trimming cut 0 bases from V and 0 bases from J; bases unmatched to any gene: 9. CDR3 amino acids: CASSQDYWGQGPSGANVLTF. CDR3 in DNA: TGTGCCAGCAGCCAAGATTATTGGGGACAGGGCCCCTCTGGGGCCAACGTCCTGACTTTC. The variable domain in full, completed from reference TRBV3-1 and TRBJ2-6, reads DTAVSQTPKYLVTQMGNDKSIKCEQNLGHDTMYWYKQDSKKFLKIMFSYNNKELIINETVPNRFSPKSPDKAHLNLHINSLELGDSAVYFCASSQDYWGQGPSGANVLTFGAGSRLTVL.

This clonotype was seen a single time. The chain uses TRBV2 and TRBJ2-1; D might be TRBD1 or TRBD2, each matching 5 bases. The ends were cut back, 6 bases at V and 6 bases at J, with 18 bases in the middle. The CDR3 extends over 15 amino acids. Germline CDR1 SNHLY, CDR2 FYNNEI. The CDR3 sequence: CASSGATSGGNEQFF. CDR3 DNA: TGTGCCAGCAGCGGGGCCACTTCGGGTGGCAATGAGCAGTTCTTC. The full variable domain, its missing parts supplied by reference TRBV2 and TRBJ2-1, is EPEVTQTPSHQVTQMGQEVILRCVPISNHLYFYWYRQILGQKVEFLVSFYNNEISEKSEIFDDQFSVERPDGSNFTLKIRSTKLEDSAMYFCASSGATSGGNEQFFGPGTRLTVL.

To note about this clonotype: A read error may be the cause here, since a much bigger clone is one base away. The CDR3, as DNA: TGCGCCAGCAGCCAGGGGAGGGAGACCCAGTTCTTC. Translating it yields CASSQGRETQFF. V and J are TRBV4-1 and TRBJ2-1; 7 bases line up with TRBD2. The CDR3 is 12 amino acids. Germline V gene lookup returns CDR1 MGHRA and CDR2 YSYEKL. Unmatched junction bases numbered 6, after V lost 3 bases and J lost 13 bases.

About this clonotype: A much larger clone is a single base away; this may be a read error. The CDR3 is CANWTSGTEELFF. DNA of the CDR3: TGTGCCAACTGGACTAGCGGAACCGAGGAGCTGTTTTTT. V usage is TRBV14 and J usage is TRBJ2-2, with TRBD2 matching 10 bases. The CDR3 is made up of 13 amino acids. The germline CDR1 and CDR2 sequences are SGHDN and FVKESK.

This clonotype was seen repeatedly, ten times or more. The chain recombines TRBV11-2 with TRBJ2-1, with TRBD2 matching over 8 bases. Looked up from germline, CDR1 is SGHAT and CDR2 is FQNNGV. This CDR3 region has 14 residues. The V segment lost 6 bases and the J segment 8 bases; nucleotides outside the gene matches: 9. The CDR3 reads CASRSGTSPYEQFF. CDR3 coding DNA: TGTGCCAGCAGATCCGGGACTAGTCCTTATGAGCAGTTCTTC.

In this sample, this clonotype turned up a few times. The rearrangement joins TRBV7-2 to TRBJ2-5; 7 bases are a match to TRBD2. The CDR3 consists of 14 residues. The trim removed 5 bases at V and 5 bases at J, leaving 8 bases unmatched. CDR1 SGHTA and CDR2 FQGNSA come from the germline V gene. CDR3 sequence: CASSPPGRFETQYF. CDR3 nucleotides: TGTGCCAGCAGCCCTCCCGGGAGGTTCGAGACCCAGTACTTC. Full variable domain (remainder filled in from reference TRBV7-2 and TRBJ2-5): GAGVSQSPSNKVTEKGKDVELRCDPISGHTALYWYRQSLGQGLEFLIYFQGNSAPDKSGLPSDRFSAERTGGSVSTLTIQRTQQEDSAVYLCASSPPGRFETQYFGPGTRLLVL.

The chain uses TRBV20-1 and TRBJ1-5, with D possibly being TRBD1 (6 bases). CDR3 size: 14 residues. Germline assignment: CDR1 DFQATT and CDR2 SNEGSKA (reference sequence). The ends were cut back, 2 bases at V and 5 bases at J, with 13 bases in the middle. CDR3 in amino acids: CSARFPGADQPQHF. The CDR3 DNA reads as TGCAGTGCTAGATTCCCGGGGGCAGATCAGCCCCAGCATTTT.

This rearrangement joins TRBV2 to TRBJ2-3; 7 bases line up with TRBD1. The CDR3 consists of 16 residues. Germline V gene data show CDR1 as SNHLY and CDR2 as FYNNEI. The V gene end was trimmed by 4 bases and the J gene end by 7 bases; junction bases not matched to a gene: 14. The chain's CDR3 is CASSAIDRVIGYTQYF. The CDR3 DNA follows: TGTGCCAGCAGTGCCATTGACAGGGTAATCGGGTATACGCAGTATTTT.

The V and J genes are TRBV5-1 and TRBJ2-3; tentative D call: TRBD1 (5 bases). The germline gives CDR1 SGHRS, CDR2 YFSETQ. V lost 1 base to trimming and J lost 2 bases, with 14 bases between them. The CDR3 runs 16 residues. The CDR3 sequence is CASSLNGHYITDTQYF. The CDR3 DNA is TGCGCCAGCAGCTTGAACGGACACTACATCACAGATACGCAGTATTTT.

This clonotype was observed once. V usage is TRBV4-2 and J usage is TRBJ2-1, with D possibly TRBD1 on 5 matching bases. Germline V lookup: CDR1 LGHNA, CDR2 YNFKEQ. Trimming took 4 bases from V and 2 from J, leaving 12 bases between them. This CDR3 contains 15 residues. This chain's CDR3 is CASSPWGGTYNEQFF. DNA of the CDR3: TGTGCCAGCAGCCCCTGGGGCGGTACCTACAATGAGCAGTTCTTC.

This sequence joins TRBV6-5 and TRBJ2-1, with 7 bases aligning to TRBD2. This CDR3 has 14 residues. Trimming cost V 11 bases and J 4 bases; bases outside gene matches: 11. Germline assignment: CDR1 MNHEY and CDR2 SVGAGI. The chain's CDR3 is CAGKRRESYNEQFF. The CDR3 nucleotides are TGTGCCGGCAAGAGGCGGGAGTCATACAATGAGCAGTTCTTC.

The chain couples TRBV27 to TRBJ2-3, with 9 positions matching TRBD2. Germline lookup yields CDR1 MNHEY and CDR2 SMNVEV (reference sequence). This CDR3 is 15 amino acids long. With V trimmed by 5 bases and J by 5 bases, 8 bases remained unmatched. CDR3: CASSEGRAGGDTQYF. CDR3 sequence (DNA): TGTGCCAGCAGTGAGGGACGAGCGGGAGGAGATACGCAGTATTTT.

CDR3 DNA sequence: TGTGCCAGCAGTGGGGACGGGTCCCACAATGAGCAGTACTTC. It yields the protein CASSGDGSHNEQYF. The chain carries TRBV2 and TRBJ2-1; either TRBD1 or TRBD2 may fit D (5 bases each). The tail of the sequence fits TRBJ2-7 better, so the J call may be wrong. Germline lookup yields CDR1 SNHLY and CDR2 FYNNEI. The CDR3 is 14 amino acids.

This rearrangement joins TRBV12-3 or TRBV12-4 to TRBJ2-7; TRBD1 agrees at 9 bases. V gave up 3 bases and J gave up 5 bases; unmatched junction bases: 11. The CDR3 is made up of 16 amino acids. The CDR3 DNA is TGTGCCAGCAGTTTCGATCCGGGACAGGGTATACACGAGCAGTACTTC. This encodes CASSFDPGQGIHEQYF.

This chain links TRBV7-6 with TRBJ2-1, with TRBD2 identical over 12 bases. There are 17 residues in the CDR3. CDR1 and CDR2 from the germline V gene are SGHVS and FNYEAQ. The ends lost 5 bases at V and 9 bases at J; junction bases unmatched: 14. The DNA of the CDR3 is TGTGCCAGCAGCCCTATACTAGCGGGAGGACCGAGGTTTGAGCAGTTCTTC. Its protein product is CASSPILAGGPRFEQFF.

This clonotype turned up a few times. This chain uses TRBV20-1 with TRBJ2-3, with 8 positions matching TRBD1. The V gene end was trimmed by 6 bases and the J gene end by 0 bases; junction bases not matched to a gene: 8. This CDR3 comprises 15 residues. CDR1 is DFQATT and CDR2 is SNEGSKA in the germline V gene (reference sequence). CDR3 nucleotide sequence: TGCAGTGCCCCCGTCGGGGACAGGAGCACAGATACGCAGTATTTT. This translates into CSAPVGDRSTDTQYF.

This clonotype has only a few counts. V gene TRBV7-2 combines with J gene TRBJ1-6, with 7 bases aligning to TRBD1. Looked up from germline, CDR1 is SGHTA and CDR2 is FQGNSA. Trimming cost V 2 bases and J 8 bases; bases outside gene matches: 6. The CDR3 is made up of 15 amino acids. The CDR3 loop is CASSLRVRGDSPLHF. CDR3 coding DNA: TGTGCCAGCAGCTTAAGGGTCAGGGGGGATTCACCCCTCCACTTT. The full variable domain, completed using reference TRBV7-2 and TRBJ1-6, is GAGVSQSPSNKVTEKGKDVELRCDPISGHTALYWYRQSLGQGLEFLIYFQGNSAPDKSGLPSDRFSAERTGGSVSTLTIQRTQQEDSAVYLCASSLRVRGDSPLHFGNGTRLTVT.

There are a few counts of this clonotype. The chain joins TRBV6-6 to TRBJ2-1, with 9 bases aligning to TRBD2. CDR1 is MNHNY and CDR2 is SVGAGI in the germline V gene (reference sequence). The CDR3 sequence is 17 residues long. J lost 9 bases, V lost 0 bases, and 12 bases had no gene match. CDR3 bases: TGTGCCAGCAGTTACTCTCCTAGCGGGATCCTTGACGGTGAGCAGTTCTTC. It encodes CASSYSPSGILDGEQFF.

The chain uses TRBV5-1 and TRBJ2-3; 10 nucleotides align to TRBD2. J gave up 6 bases and V 4 bases, and 8 bases lay outside the gene matches. CDR3 length equals 15 residues. Looked up from germline, CDR1 is SGHRS and CDR2 is YFSETQ. The CDR3 DNA is TGCGCCAGCAGCCCAACTAGCGGGATCGGGGATACGCAGTATTTT. Translation: CASSPTSGIGDTQYF.

This clonotype came up a few times. The rearrangement links TRBV9 to TRBJ2-5; TRBD2 matches 9 bases. The CDR3 has 18 residues. V lost 0 bases, J lost 5 bases, and 14 bases stayed unmatched. CDR1 is SGDLS, CDR2 YYNGEE, per germline. CDR3 loop: CASSVGWYSGSSDETQYF. Here the CDR3 DNA reads TGTGCCAGCAGCGTAGGATGGTATAGCGGGAGCTCTGATGAGACCCAGTACTTC.

V gene TRBV9 combines with J gene TRBJ2-7; no reliable D call. Germline CDR1 reads SGDLS; CDR2 reads YYNGEE. The ends were cut back, 0 bases at V and 3 bases at J, with 10 bases in the middle. CDR3 length: 14 residues. The CDR3 here is CASSVGNVDYEQYF. DNA of the CDR3: TGTGCCAGCAGCGTAGGTAACGTTGACTACGAGCAGTACTTC.

The V and J genes are TRBV20-1 and TRBJ1-6; TRBD1 is a possible D gene (5 bases). In germline, CDR1 is DFQATT, CDR2 SNEGSKA (reference sequence). The V end lost 0 bases, the J end lost 7 bases, and 13 bases lay between the germline ends. The CDR3 extends over 15 amino acids. The CDR3 loop reads CSARDPRDGNSPLHF. The DNA for the CDR3 is TGCAGTGCTAGAGATCCCCGGGACGGGAATTCACCCCTCCACTTT.

The chain recombines TRBV5-1 with TRBJ2-1; D ambiguous. Per the germline V gene, CDR1 is SGHRS and CDR2 is YFSETQ. The V end lost 0 bases, the J end lost 3 bases, and 16 bases lay between the germline ends. This CDR3 is built from 17 residues. DNA of the CDR3: TGCGCCAGCAGCTTGGTCGGGTCAACTAATCGCTACAATGAGCAGTTCTTC. It codes for CASSLVGSTNRYNEQFF.